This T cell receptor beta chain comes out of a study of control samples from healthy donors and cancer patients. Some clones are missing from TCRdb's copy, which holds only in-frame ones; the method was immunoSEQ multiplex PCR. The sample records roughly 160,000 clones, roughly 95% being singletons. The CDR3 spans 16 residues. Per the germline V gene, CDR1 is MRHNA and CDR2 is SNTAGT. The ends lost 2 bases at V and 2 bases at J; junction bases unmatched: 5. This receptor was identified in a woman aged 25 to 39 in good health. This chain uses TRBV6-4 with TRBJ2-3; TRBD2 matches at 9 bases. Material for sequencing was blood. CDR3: CASSDEAGGPTDTQYF. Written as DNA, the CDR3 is TGTGCCAGCAGTGACGAAGCGGGAGGACCCACAGATACGCAGTATTTT.